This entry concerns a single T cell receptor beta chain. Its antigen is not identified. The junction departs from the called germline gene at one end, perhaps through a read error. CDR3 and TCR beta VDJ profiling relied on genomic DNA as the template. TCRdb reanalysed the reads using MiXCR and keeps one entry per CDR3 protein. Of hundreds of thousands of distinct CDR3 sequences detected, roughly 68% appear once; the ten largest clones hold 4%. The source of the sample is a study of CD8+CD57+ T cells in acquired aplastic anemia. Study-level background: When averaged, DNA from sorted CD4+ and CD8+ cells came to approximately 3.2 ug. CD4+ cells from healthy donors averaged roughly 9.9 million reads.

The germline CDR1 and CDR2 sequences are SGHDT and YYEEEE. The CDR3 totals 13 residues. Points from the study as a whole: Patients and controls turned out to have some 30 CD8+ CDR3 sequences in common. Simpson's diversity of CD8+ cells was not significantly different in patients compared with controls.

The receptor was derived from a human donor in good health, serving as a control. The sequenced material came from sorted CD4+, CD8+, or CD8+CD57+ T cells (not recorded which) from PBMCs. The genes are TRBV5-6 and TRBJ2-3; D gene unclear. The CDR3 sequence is CATSLYTADTQYF. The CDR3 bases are TGTGCCACCAGCTTATACACGGCAGATACGCAGTATTTT.